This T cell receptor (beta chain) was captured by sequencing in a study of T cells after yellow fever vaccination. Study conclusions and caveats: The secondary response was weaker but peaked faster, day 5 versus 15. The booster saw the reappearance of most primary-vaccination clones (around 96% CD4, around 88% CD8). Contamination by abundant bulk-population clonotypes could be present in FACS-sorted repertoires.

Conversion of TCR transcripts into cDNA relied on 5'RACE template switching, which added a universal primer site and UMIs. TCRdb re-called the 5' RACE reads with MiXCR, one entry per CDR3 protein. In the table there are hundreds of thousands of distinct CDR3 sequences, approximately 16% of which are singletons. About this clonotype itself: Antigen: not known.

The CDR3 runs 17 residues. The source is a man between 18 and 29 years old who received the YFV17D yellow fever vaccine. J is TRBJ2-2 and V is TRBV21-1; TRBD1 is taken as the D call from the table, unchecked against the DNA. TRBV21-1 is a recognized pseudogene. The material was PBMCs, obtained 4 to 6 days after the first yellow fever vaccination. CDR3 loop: CASSKTLGQGNTGELFF. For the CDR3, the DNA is TGTGCCAGCAGCAAAACTTTGGGACAGGGAAACACCGGGGAGCTGTTTTTT.